These T cell receptor beta chains were read from a single sample in a study of cytomegalovirus exposure and HLA in healthy donors. Generated by immunoSEQ multiplex PCR, the TCRdb table keeps only in-frame clones and is missing some. Of some 160,000 clones in the sample, roughly 82% were seen once. What was sequenced was PBMCs. All receptors come from a male donor in good health and CMV-seronegative. The CDR3 runs from the conserved cysteine through the conserved F or W. D genes are given only for firm matches. For some rows the clone size is stated as once, few or many, or as a class when expanded; others skip it.

>-|TRBV27|13|-|TRBJ2-1
TGTGCCAGCAGTTTAGGCTCATACAATGAGCAGTTCTTC
CASSLGSYNEQFF
>-|TRBV21-1|16|-|TRBJ1-2
TGTGCCAGCAGCCTCCCGTCGCGGGGTCCTAACTATGGCTACACCTTC
CASSLPSRGPNYGYTF
>-|TRBV18|15|TRBD1|TRBJ2-5
TGTGCCAGCTCACCGGACAGGGGGTATCAAGAGACCCAGTACTTC
CASSPDRGYQETQYF
>-|TRBV14|17|-|TRBJ1-2
TGTGCCAGCAGCCAAGTCTACTCCTACGGCGGAGACTATGGCTACACCTTC
CASSQVYSYGGDYGYTF
>-|TRBV5-1|15|-|TRBJ2-5
TGCGCCAGCAGAAGGAGTTCGGCCCGCGGGGAGACCCAGTACTTC
CASRRSSARGETQYF
>-|TRBV6-5|12|-|TRBJ1-1
TGTGCCAGCAGCCCTGGCTTCACTGAAGCTTTCTTT
CASSPGFTEAFF
>-|TRBV5-1|18|TRBD2|TRBJ2-5
TGCGCCAGCAGCCCGGGACTAGCGGGAGGGCCTTTACGAGAGACCCAGTACTTC
CASSPGLAGGPLRETQYF
>-|TRBV27|16|-|TRBJ1-1
TGTGCCAGCAGTTCGCTCCCGGGATCGGGGAACACTGAAGCTTTCTTT
CASSSLPGSGNTEAFF
>-|TRBV5-6|16|-|TRBJ2-1
TGTGCCAGCAGCTTGATCAGCGCCTTCTCCTACAATGAGCAGTTCTTC
CASSLISAFSYNEQFF
>-|TRBV7-2|16|TRBD1|TRBJ1-4
TGTGCCAGCAGTTTTAGATTGGGGACAGAGAATGAAAAACTGTTTTTT
CASSFRLGTENEKLFF
>-|TRBV9|18|TRBD2|TRBJ2-7
TGTGCCAGCAGCGGTCCCGGGACTAGCGGGGGGACGGCCTACGAGCAGTACTTC
CASSGPGTSGGTAYEQYF
>-|TRBV19|11|-|TRBJ2-7
TGTGCCAGTGGGACACTATACGAGCAGTACTTC
CASGTLYEQYF
>once|TRBV23-1|14|-|TRBJ2-2
TGCGCCAGCAGTTCATGGGCGGGGCCCGGGGAGCTGTTTTTT
CASSSWAGPGELFF
>-|TRBV6-5|13|-|TRBJ2-1
TGTGCCAGCAGTCAGGGCCGCAACAATGAGCAGTTCTTC
CASSQGRNNEQFF
>-|TRBV29-1|13|TRBD2|TRBJ2-3
TGCAGCGTGGGGGGGGACTACACAGATACGCAGTATTTT
CSVGGDYTDTQYF
>-|TRBV19|16|-|TRBJ1-2
TGTGCCAGTAGGCCCCAGGGGACAAAAGCTAACTATGGCTACACCTTC
CASRPQGTKANYGYTF
>-|TRBV19|13|-|TRBJ1-1
TGTGCCAGTAGTATGTCGGTGTACACTGAAGCTTTCTTT
CASSMSVYTEAFF
>-|TRBV15|15|TRBD1|TRBJ2-7
TGTGCCACCAGCAGACCCGGGACAGGGGGATACGAGCAGTACTTC
CATSRPGTGGYEQYF
>once|TRBV4-3|14|TRBD1|TRBJ1-6
TGCGCCAGCAGCCCCGGGACAGGGGCTTCACCCCTCCACTTT
CASSPGTGASPLHF
>-|TRBV11-2|12|-|TRBJ2-7
TGTGCCAGCAGCTTAGACAGCGTCCAAGGGTACTTC
CASSLDSVQGYF
>-|TRBV5-4|13|-|TRBJ2-7
TGTGCCAGCAGCTTAGGAGCGGACTACGAGCAGTACTTC
CASSLGADYEQYF
>once|TRBV5-1|16|-|TRBJ1-1
TGCGCCAGCAGCTTGGCCAACAGGGAAAAGAACACTGAAGCTTTCTTT
CASSLANREKNTEAFF
>-|TRBV5-1|17|-|TRBJ1-1
TGCGCCAGCAGCTTGCCGGGACACTTAAAAGGGAACACTGAAGCTTTCTTT
CASSLPGHLKGNTEAFF
>few|TRBV6-5|15|-|TRBJ2-7
TGTGCCAGCAGTACGGGCCAGGGCAGCTCCTACGAGCAGTACTTC
CASSTGQGSSYEQYF
>once|TRBV5-1|15|TRBD1|TRBJ1-1
TGCGCCAGCAGCGCTCCCGGACAGGGTGGAACTGAAGCTTTCTTT
CASSAPGQGGTEAFF
>-|TRBV6-5|13|-|TRBJ2-7
TGTGCCAGCAGGACCGGAGACTCCTACGAGCAGTACTTC
CASRTGDSYEQYF
>-|TRBV5-4|16|TRBD2|TRBJ2-1
TGTGCCAGCAGCACCCCCCGGGTAGCGGGAGAGCGTGAGCAGTTCTTC
CASSTPRVAGEREQFF
>-|TRBV6-1|16|-|TRBJ2-5
TGTGCCAGCAGTGCCCGCAGGAACTCATTGGAAGAGACCCAGTACTTC
CASSARRNSLEETQYF
>-|TRBV6-6|15|-|TRBJ1-2
TGTGCCAGCAGTTACGGACAGCTGGATAAGGTTGGCTACACCTTC
CASSYGQLDKVGYTF
>-|TRBV5-1|17|-|TRBJ1-2
TGCGCCAGCAGCTTGGGGGGGCGCCCTGGGGTGGCGCTTGGCTACACCTTC
CASSLGGRPGVALGYTF
>once|TRBV5-8|13|-|TRBJ2-3
TGTGCCAGCAGGGGGGAGGGCACAGATACGCAGTATTTT
CASRGEGTDTQYF
>-|TRBV7-2|17|-|TRBJ2-3
TGTGCCAGCAGCTTATTTTCGACAGCTACTAGCACAGATACGCAGTATTTT
CASSLFSTATSTDTQYF
>-|TRBV18|15|TRBD2|TRBJ2-1
TGTGCCAGCTCACCAAGTAGCGGGGGGGACTATGAGCAGTTCTTC
CASSPSSGGDYEQFF